This entry lists 3 T cell receptor beta chains sequenced from one sample in a study of blood T cell repertoires in COVID-19. Sequencing used immunoSEQ multiplex PCR; TCRdb keeps in-frame clones, though not all of them. The sample contains a few hundred thousand clones, around 87% of which appear only once. Specimen: PBMCs or T cells enriched from blood (not recorded which). These receptors originate from a woman between 18 and 29 years old who had recovered from COVID-19.

This rearrangement joins TRBV7-9 to TRBJ2-7; 12 positions agree with TRBD2. This CDR3 is built from 15 residues. The germline V gene has CDR1 SEHNR and CDR2 FQNEAQ (reference sequence). After removal of 5 bases from V and 5 bases from J, the junction contained 7 bases not matched to a gene. The CDR3 nucleotides read TGTGCCAGCAGCCCCCTAGCGGGGGGGCCCCACGAGCAGTACTTC. Translated, it gives CASSPLAGGPHEQYF.

J is TRBJ1-1 and V is TRBV27; D call uncertain. Germline CDR1 MNHEY, CDR2 SMNVEV (reference sequence). The CDR3 is 14 residues long. V lost 4 bases to trimming and J lost 1 base, with 10 bases between them. Here the CDR3 reads CASSSGSSNTEAFF. As DNA, the CDR3 is TGTGCCAGCAGTTCGGGATCATCGAACACTGAAGCTTTCTTT.

V is TRBV11-2 and J is TRBJ1-2, with 10 bases fitting TRBD1. There are 18 residues in the CDR3. The J segment lost 8 bases and the V segment lost 4 bases, leaving 19 bases of the junction unmatched. Germline V gene lookup returns CDR1 SGHAT and CDR2 FQNNGV. The CDR3 region has the DNA TGTGCCAGCAGCTCCCCCGCCGACAGGGGGCGATTAGGGCGAGGCTACACCTTC. Encoded protein: CASSSPADRGRLGRGYTF.